This TCR beta chain was found in a study of metastatic and nonmetastatic thyroid tumors. Turning to the study itself: Repertoires from blood and tumor or nodule tissue of malignant and benign thyroid patients were compared.

The length of the CDR3 is 14 residues. From germline, CDR1 is LGHDT and CDR2 YNNKEL (reference sequence). Many counts were recorded for this clone. No antigen is known for it. Sequence at one end of the junction differs from germline and may be a read error. All patients were treatment-naive before thyroid surgery. The study's findings and limits: Patients with malignant thyroid tumors reportedly had significantly higher TCR beta diversity than those with benign nodules, in blood and tumor.

Per the original data handling: Between-group CDR3 differences, defined by clinicopathological status, yielded a distant-metastasis classifier for papillary thyroid cancer. TCRdb re-analyzed the PCR reads using MiXCR. The V and J calls here are based on TCRdb, not the publication. The top ten hold about an eighth of the sample, which has about 6,700 clones, roughly 34% seen once. The sequencing sample was made of adjacent normal tissue. The receptor comes from a female donor with papillary thyroid cancer or a benign thyroid nodule (not recorded which). Some clones in this sample may be carry-over from other donors' samples. The rearrangement joins TRBV3-1 to TRBJ1-2, with D possibly matching TRBD1 (5 bases). The CDR3 here is CASSQDRNFYGYTF. The CDR3 DNA follows: TGTGCCAGCAGTCAAGACAGAAACTTCTATGGCTACACCTTC.